This TCR beta chain emerged from a study of naive and memory T cell subsets. In its sample, this clonotype was seen a few times. The antigen remains unidentified. Findings and limits, study-wide: Potentially, T cell activation and differentiation skew this RNA-based measurement.

Amplification of ligated cDNA took four PCR rounds with SP2 and nested alpha and beta constant primers. For blood and skin samples, reverse transcription used TCR alpha and beta constant primers. MiXCR, run by TCRdb on the 5' RACE reads, gives a single entry per CDR3 protein. The sample yields over 45,000 distinct CDR3 sequences, approximately 8% seen once. CDR1 is LGHNA, CDR2 YNFKEQ, per germline. Unmatched junction bases numbered 14, after V lost 4 bases and J lost 9 bases. This CDR3 is built from 16 residues. A UMI-containing oligonucleotide was joined by 3' ligation to the TCR cDNA template. RNA was extracted from 2 to 2.5 ml of whole blood of healthy adults. Unsorted total RNA, roughly 1 to 1,100 ng, was DNase treated before reverse transcription.

This clonotype was sampled from a female donor in good health. This chain uses TRBV4-2 with TRBJ2-5, with 10 positions matching TRBD2. CDR3 loop: CASSREGSGGVAAQYF. CDR3 sequence (DNA): TGTGCCAGCAGCCGAGAAGGAAGCGGGGGGGTCGCGGCCCAGTACTTC.